This TCR beta chain was obtained from a study of blood T cell repertoires in COVID-19. Study at large: Sample material is recorded as cDNA or gDNA derived from T cells, B-cell-depleted T cells, or PBMCs.

Original processing methods: Reference gene primer amplification gave estimated nucleated cell counts. Sequencing was performed with immunoSEQ multiplex PCR; in TCRdb, only in-frame clones are kept and a portion is missing. V and J calls and clone size are copied from that table; D and trimming were computed from the DNA. The table has around 230,000 clones, approximately 90% seen once. The sequence was obtained from a man aged 40-49 years with acute or convalescent COVID-19. The sample was peripheral blood.

CDR3 loop: CASSLDKDTGKETQYF. Written as DNA, the CDR3 is TGTGCCAGCAGCTTGGACAAGGACACAGGGAAAGAGACCCAGTACTTC. The rearrangement uses TRBV5-4 and TRBJ2-5; possibly TRBD1 for D (6 bases). V was clipped by 0 bases and J by 3 bases, with 15 bases between them. Germline V gives CDR1 SGHNT, CDR2 YYREEE (reference sequence). The CDR3 is made up of 16 amino acids.